This T cell receptor (beta chain) originates from a study of blood T cells in healthy people across ages. General study findings and limits: Measured against age, TCR beta diversity per million T cells decreased in a roughly linear manner. With donor CMV status unknown, expanded clonotype changes were possibly confounded.

Combining a sample-barcoded 5' primer with a J-beta primer mix, a second PCR ran for roughly 6 to 11 cycles. TCRdb ran MiXCR on the 5' RACE reads and lists one entry per CDR3 protein. This sample yields fewer than 900,000 distinct CDR3 sequences, of which approximately 50% are seen a single time; around a third belongs to the top ten. Staff drew roughly 10 milliliters of peripheral blood from each donor. The junction had 9 bases not matched to a gene; V was cut back by 10 bases and J by 5 bases. This CDR3 is built from 13 residues. Germline V CDR1 and CDR2: ENHRY, SYGVKD. The table lists this clonotype with a few counts. The antigen is undetermined.

Input material: blood. The rearrangement links TRBV10-3 to TRBJ2-5, with 8 bases aligning to TRBD2. The TCR sequence derives from a woman aged 60-75 years in good health. This CDR3 is CASTGTREETQYF. The CDR3 coding sequence is TGTGCCAGCACCGGGACTAGAGAGGAGACCCAGTACTTC.